These 21 T cell receptor beta chains came from one sample sequenced in a study of tumor T cells in aggressive B-cell lymphoma. Repertoires were generated with immunoSEQ multiplex PCR, while TCRdb's copy carries only in-frame clones and drops some. The sample includes roughly 11,000 clones, about 91% of them seen just once. The sequencing sample was made of tumor tissue. These receptors came from an adult with diffuse large B cell lymphoma.

The chain links TRBV28 to TRBJ2-1, with TRBD2 identical over 9 bases. This CDR3 spans 15 amino acids. Trimming at V came to 2 bases and at J to 4 bases, leaving 3 bases not matched to a gene. Germline V lookup: CDR1 MDHEN, CDR2 SYDVKM. CDR3 sequence reads: CASSLGAGGYNEQFF. CDR3 nucleotide sequence: TGTGCCAGCAGTTTAGGGGCGGGAGGGTACAATGAGCAGTTCTTC. Looking up the rest from reference TRBV28 and TRBJ2-1 gives the full variable domain: DVKVTQSSRYLVKRTGEKVFLECVQDMDHENMFWYRQDPGLGLRLIYFSYDVKMKEKGDIPEGYSVSREKKERFSLILESASTNQTSMYLCASSLGAGGYNEQFFGPGTRLTVL.

The chain has TRBV4-3 and TRBJ1-1; D may be TRBD1 (6 bases). Germline V CDR1 and CDR2: LGHNA, YSLEER. CDR3 length equals 17 residues. V was trimmed by 0 bases and J by 1 base, leaving 15 bases between them. CDR3 bases: TGCGCCAGCAGCCAAGATGCGAGATCGACAGGGAACACTGAAGCTTTCTTT. It yields the protein CASSQDARSTGNTEAFF.

This sequence joins TRBV19 and TRBJ2-1; D might be TRBD1 (5 bases). Germline lookup yields CDR1 LNHDA and CDR2 SQIVND (reference sequence). Between the trimmed V and J ends, which lost 6 bases and 3 bases, there was a span of 12 bases. The CDR3 consists of 14 residues. The CDR3 nucleotides read TGTGCCAGTAGAAACTTGGACAACTACAATGAGCAGTTCTTC. It encodes CASRNLDNYNEQFF.

This clone was seen a handful of times. This rearrangement joins TRBV11-2 to TRBJ1-1; D is undetermined. Germline V gives CDR1 SGHAT, CDR2 FQNNGV. Trimming cost V 1 base and J 6 bases, with 9 bases left between them. The CDR3 contains 13 residues. The CDR3 reads CASSLGASAEAFF. As DNA, the CDR3 is TGTGCCAGCAGCTTAGGGGCTTCTGCTGAAGCTTTCTTT.

This clone was detected only a few times. The CDR3 bases are TGTGCCAGCAGCTTAGCGGGAGCCTACAATGAGCAGTTCTTC. This sequence encodes CASSLAGAYNEQFF. The J gene is TRBJ2-1, the V gene TRBV7-2; D perhaps matches TRBD2 (5 bases). V was clipped by 0 bases and J by 2 bases, with 5 bases between them. The CDR3 has 14 amino acids. CDR1 and CDR2 from the germline V gene are SGHTA and FQGNSA.

The chain joins TRBV5-1 to TRBJ2-7; 7 bases line up with TRBD1. J was trimmed by 6 bases and V by 3 bases; bases with no gene match: 6. Germline lookup yields CDR1 SGHRS and CDR2 YFSETQ. The CDR3 consists of 13 residues. The CDR3 spells CASSSGQASEQYF. The CDR3, as DNA: TGCGCCAGCAGCTCAGGACAGGCAAGCGAGCAGTACTTC.

V and J are TRBV7-9 and TRBJ1-6; possible D gene TRBD1, 6 bases. The CDR3 is made up of 13 amino acids. Germline CDR1 SEHNR, CDR2 FQNEAQ (reference sequence). The ends were cut back, 4 bases at V and 9 bases at J, with 10 bases in the middle. As DNA, the CDR3 is TGTGCCAGCAGCTCTGACAGGCGTTCACCCCTCCACTTT. Amino acid sequence: CASSSDRRSPLHF.

The V and J genes are TRBV28 and TRBJ2-4; weak D call: TRBD2 (6 bases). This CDR3 contains 13 residues. V lost 11 bases to trimming and J lost 8 bases, with 19 bases between them. Germline loops: CDR1 MDHEN, CDR2 SYDVKM. The CDR3 loop reads CAAQHKRVHIQYF. The CDR3 bases are TGTGCCGCTCAGCACAAGCGGGTACACATTCAGTACTTC.

The sample holds a few counts of this clone. The chain uses TRBV29-1 and TRBJ2-4, with D perhaps TRBD1 (6 bases). V gave up 3 bases and J gave up 6 bases, with 12 bases separating them. This CDR3 is built from 13 residues. The germline gives CDR1 SQVTM, CDR2 ANQGSEA. In DNA, the CDR3 is TGCAGCGTTGACGACAGGACGCTAAACATTCAGTACTTC. This sequence encodes CSVDDRTLNIQYF.

This clone was found once. The genes are TRBV5-1 and TRBJ1-2, with TRBD1 as a possible D gene (5 bases). CDR1 SGHRS and CDR2 YFSETQ come from the germline V gene. CDR3 length: 17 residues. Deletions cut 4 bases from V and 1 base from J, with 20 bases between. The CDR3 protein is CASSPRTSGGSNYGYTF. In DNA form, the CDR3 reads TGCGCCAGCAGCCCTCGAACCTCGGGGGGGAGTAACTATGGCTACACCTTC.

The rearrangement uses TRBV11-2 and TRBJ2-3, with 7 bases that match TRBD2. The germline CDR1 and CDR2 sequences are SGHAT and FQNNGV. CDR3 size: 12 residues. J lost 8 bases, V lost 4 bases, and 3 bases had no gene match. The CDR3: CASSSGLGTQYF. The CDR3 DNA reads TGTGCCAGCAGCTCCGGACTAGGTACGCAGTATTTT.

V is TRBV6-1 and J is TRBJ1-3, with no clear D. There are 14 residues in the CDR3. V lost 6 bases to trimming and J lost 3 bases, with 12 bases between them. Germline V gene sequence: CDR1 MNHNS, CDR2 SASEGT. In nucleotides, the CDR3 is TGTGCCAGCAGGCCCGGAGGCAGTGGAAACACCATATATTTT. Residues: CASRPGGSGNTIYF.

The chain is built from TRBV4-1 and TRBJ2-3; 14 nucleotides align to TRBD2. Germline trimming cut 0 bases from V and 6 bases from J; bases unmatched to any gene: 2. CDR1 is MGHRA, CDR2 YSYEKL, per germline. The CDR3 consists of 16 residues. Written as DNA, the CDR3 is TGCGCCAGCAGCCAAGATTGGACTAGCGGGAGGGATACGCAGTATTTT. Its translation is CASSQDWTSGRDTQYF.

In this sample, this clone turned up a few times. The chain employs TRBV25-1 and TRBJ2-5, with D possibly matching TRBD1 (5 bases). The DNA end favors TRBJ2-7, so the J call may be wrong. The CDR3 runs to 13 residues. Germline V gene data show CDR1 as MGHDK and CDR2 as SYGVNS. This CDR3 reads CASSGRAFYEQYF. In DNA form, the CDR3 reads TGTGCCAGCAGTGGCAGGGCTTTCTACGAGCAGTACTTC.

This sequence joins TRBV29-1 and TRBJ2-1; 10 bases agree with TRBD2. The CDR3 consists of 14 residues. Germline-derived CDR1 and CDR2 are SQVTM and ANQGSEA. Here the CDR3 reads CSSGGTSAYNEQFF. DNA of the CDR3: TGCAGTAGCGGGGGGACTAGCGCATACAATGAGCAGTTCTTC.

The chain has TRBV11-2 and TRBJ1-1, with 8 bases that match TRBD1. This CDR3 comprises 15 residues. Germline-derived CDR1 and CDR2 are SGHAT and FQNNGV. Unmatched junction bases numbered 4, after V lost 4 bases and J lost 0 bases. This CDR3 is CASSYPTGVNTEAFF. In DNA, the CDR3 is TGTGCCAGCAGCTATCCGACAGGGGTGAACACTGAAGCTTTCTTT.

The chain carries TRBV5-5 and TRBJ2-7; D call uncertain. The CDR3 sequence is 15 residues long. Germline-derived CDR1 and CDR2 are SGHKS and YYEKEE (reference sequence). V was trimmed by 2 bases and J by 6 bases, leaving 18 bases between them. CDR3 region: CASSFGRGSTGEQYF. In DNA, the CDR3 is TGTGCCAGCAGCTTTGGGCGTGGCAGCACCGGCGAGCAGTACTTC.

This clone was detected only a few times. The V gene is TRBV27, the J gene TRBJ2-2; no clear D gene. This CDR3 comprises 17 residues. Trimming pared 0 bases from V and 3 bases from J, leaving 14 bases between. Looked up from germline, CDR1 is MNHEY and CDR2 is SMNVEV (reference sequence). CDR3 loop: CASSLSAPGIYTGELFF. CDR3 nucleotide sequence: TGTGCCAGCAGTTTATCGGCTCCAGGCATCTACACCGGGGAGCTGTTTTTT.

This clone occurred a few times. This chain joins TRBV11-3 and TRBJ2-2, with a possible D match to TRBD1 (5 bases). The length of the CDR3 is 14 residues. Germline lookup yields CDR1 SGHNT and CDR2 YENEEA. V was shortened by 8 bases and J by 3 bases, with 13 bases between the two germline ends. CDR3 DNA sequence: TGTGCCAGCGCAACCGACAGTTACACCGGGGAGCTGTTTTTT. Residues: CASATDSYTGELFF.

The rearrangement joins TRBV18 to TRBJ1-3; D is unresolved. Germline loops: CDR1 KGHSH, CDR2 LQKENI. V was shortened by 7 bases and J by 0 bases, with 13 bases between the two germline ends. The CDR3 runs to 15 residues. The CDR3 DNA sequence: TGTGCCAGCTTAGCACAAGATTACTCTGGAAACACCATATATTTT. It translates to CASLAQDYSGNTIYF.

This clone came up once. An end of the junction does not agree with germline; a read error may underlie this. The chain joins TRBV7-7 to TRBJ2-5; 8 nucleotides align to TRBD1. This CDR3 comprises 14 residues. Germline V lookup: CDR1 SSHAT, CDR2 FNYEAQ (reference sequence). CDR3 loop: CASSSGQGGETQYF. The CDR3 DNA reads TGTGCTAGCAGCTCAGGACAGGGCGGTGAGACCCAGTACTTC.